A selection of T cell receptor beta chains follows, all from one sample in a study of cytomegalovirus exposure and HLA in healthy donors. The method was immunoSEQ multiplex PCR; TCRdb's version includes in-frame clones alone and lacks a portion of them. The table includes 130,000 or so clones, roughly 88% detected once. Sequenced material: PBMCs. The origin of the receptors is a woman aged 18 to 35 in good health and CMV-seropositive. CDR3s include the opening cysteine and the closing phenylalanine or tryptophan. The order of the fields is V gene, J gene, D gene, clone size, CDR3 protein, CDR3 DNA. D genes are given only for firm matches. Rows may omit the clone size; those that give it use once, few, many or a size class.

TRBV6-1,TRBJ2-7,-,-,CASSEVGGDYEQYF,TGTGCCAGCAGTGAAGTAGGGGGAGACTACGAGCAGTACTTC
TRBV25-1,TRBJ2-1,TRBD1,-,CASSGGTGDNEQFF,TGTGCCAGCAGTGGGGGGACAGGGGACAATGAGCAGTTCTTC
TRBV27,TRBJ2-7,-,-,CASSLRPARLNVEQYF,TGTGCCAGCAGTTTGCGCCCCGCGCGGCTAAACGTCGAGCAGTACTTC
TRBV5-6,TRBJ2-7,TRBD2,few,CASSAVAGGKEQYF,TGTGCCAGCAGCGCAGTAGCGGGGGGGAAAGAGCAGTACTTC
TRBV29-1,TRBJ1-6,-,-,CSVVEDGSYNSPLHF,TGCAGCGTTGTTGAGGATGGCTCCTATAATTCACCCCTCCACTTT
TRBV7-9,TRBJ2-3,-,-,CASSLAGGLVDTQYF,TGTGCCAGCAGCTTAGCGGGGGGGCTAGTAGATACGCAGTATTTT
TRBV11-2,TRBJ1-2,-,-,CASSLAANYGYTF,TGTGCCAGCAGCTTAGCGGCTAACTATGGCTACACCTTC
TRBV9,TRBJ1-1,-,few,CASSEGVDSRFRAFF,TGTGCCAGCAGCGAGGGGGTAGACAGCCGCTTCCGAGCTTTCTTT
TRBV4-1,TRBJ1-3,TRBD1,-,CASSRTGDGNTIYF,TGCGCCAGCAGCCGGACAGGGGATGGAAACACCATATATTTT
TRBV4-1,TRBJ2-2,TRBD2,-,CASSQDYGGGRTGELFF,TGCGCCAGCAGCCAAGATTACGGGGGGGGGAGGACCGGGGAGCTGTTTTTT
TRBV29-1,TRBJ2-3,-,-,CSVDRGRGTDTQYF,TGCAGCGTTGATAGGGGCAGGGGCACAGATACGCAGTATTTT
TRBV7-9,TRBJ2-7,TRBD2,-,CASSLYGLAGGRDEQYF,TGTGCCAGCAGCTTATACGGGCTAGCGGGGGGTAGGGACGAGCAGTACTTC
TRBV6-5,TRBJ2-1,-,-,CASSYSPGDEQFF,TGTGCCAGCAGTTATTCCCCCGGTGATGAGCAGTTCTTC
TRBV27,TRBJ2-1,-,-,CASGAILLNEQFF,TGTGCCAGTGGGGCTATTCTCCTGAATGAGCAGTTCTTC
TRBV6-1,TRBJ1-2,-,-,CASSEWSGGAGGYTF,TGTGCCAGCAGTGAATGGTCGGGGGGGGCAGGAGGCTACACCTTC
TRBV10-1,TRBJ1-3,-,-,CASSDQTAGNTIYF,TGCGCCAGCAGTGACCAAACGGCTGGAAACACCATATATTTT
TRBV5-6,TRBJ2-7,TRBD1,-,CASSFLYRGTYEQYF,TGTGCCAGCAGCTTTTTATACAGGGGAACCTACGAGCAGTACTTC
TRBV15,TRBJ1-3,-,-,CATSRPPGSSGNTIYF,TGTGCCACCAGCAGGCCGCCCGGGTCCTCTGGAAACACCATATATTTT